This T cell receptor (beta chain) originates from a study of T cells in Graves' hyperthyroidism and ophthalmopathy. The V and J ends lost 0 bases and 0 bases respectively, with 6 bases between them. CDR1 LGHDT and CDR2 YNNKEL come from the germline V gene (reference sequence). This CDR3 region has 14 residues. This clonotype was recorded at least ten times. TCR beta CDR3 regions were amplified from RNA. TCR CDR3 underwent first-round RT-PCR with the HTBI primer set. TCRdb redid the calling of the multiplex PCR reads with MiXCR, one entry per CDR3 protein. The sample shows around 450,000 distinct CDR3 sequences, 12% to 15% of them seen only once. Stable Graves' hyperthyroidism meant no ophthalmopathy progression within 18 months. Newly diagnosed patients aged 18 to 65 had hyperthyroidism of under 2 months' duration. The PBMCs were taken from approximately 9.7 ml of fresh peripheral blood.

This receptor was identified in a woman under 30 with Graves' hyperthyroidism. Sequenced input: blood. This chain connects TRBV3-1 to TRBJ2-7; TRBD2 is a possible D gene (6 bases). DNA for the CDR3: TGTGCCAGCAGCCAAGAGACTAGCTCCTACGAGCAGTACTTC. Translation: CASSQETSSYEQYF.